Presented here are 2 T cell receptor beta chains from one specimen sequenced in a study of prognosis after radiotherapy for stage I lung cancer. By two-round multiplex PCR, the TCR beta CDR3 was amplified from genomic DNA. Amplification during the initial PCR round employed primers specific to each TRBV and TRBJ gene. TCRdb ran MiXCR on the multiplex PCR reads and lists one entry per CDR3 protein. Of approximately 10,000 distinct CDR3 sequences in the sample, just over 35% are singletons; the top ten hold around 53%. Sample: PBMCs, taken before or after stereotactic body radiation therapy (not recorded which). All receptors come from a donor aged 50 or older with non-small cell lung cancer.

There are many counts of this clonotype. This chain connects TRBV24-1 to TRBJ2-1; TRBD1 is a possible D gene (6 bases). The CDR3 totals 16 residues. CDR1 is KGHDR, CDR2 SFDVKD, per germline. The ends were cut back, 3 bases at V and 4 bases at J, with 15 bases in the middle. The CDR3 spells CATSDRTAVLYNEQFF. DNA of the CDR3: TGTGCCACCAGTGATAGGACAGCTGTCCTTTACAATGAGCAGTTCTTC.

This clonotype was observed at least ten times. CDR3 nucleotide sequence: TGTGCCAGCAGCCCCTGGGGCCCGGAGACCCAGTACTTC. Amino acids: CASSPWGPETQYF. The chain carries TRBV11-2 and TRBJ2-5; D perhaps matches TRBD1 (5 bases). The CDR3 consists of 13 residues. Germline CDR1 SGHAT, CDR2 FQNNGV. Trimming removed 5 bases at V and 5 bases at J, with 12 bases between. Using reference TRBV11-2 and TRBJ2-5 for the parts outside the CDR3, the full variable domain is EAGVAQSPRYKIIEKRQSVAFWCNPISGHATLYWYQQILGQGPKLLIQFQNNGVVDDSQLPKDRFSAERLKGVDSTLKIQPAKLEDSAVYLCASSPWGPETQYFGPGTRLLVL.